This T cell receptor beta chain came from a study of a mutant IDH1 vaccine in newly diagnosed glioma. Method: immunoSEQ multiplex PCR; TCRdb's copy keeps in-frame clones and lacks some. Among around 53,000 clones listed, around 80% were seen once. Time point meaning: week 35, safety follow-up. Topical imiquimod accompanied each vaccine dose, which consisted of 300 ug of mutant IDH1 20-mer peptide. There are 15 residues in the CDR3. V was clipped by 0 bases and J by 0 bases, with 9 bases between them. Germline V gene data show CDR1 as SGHRS and CDR2 as YFSETQ. This clone was observed a handful of times. The antigen is not known. At the DNA level, this CDR3 is encoded by other sequences in the same sample as well.

This chain connects TRBV5-1 to TRBJ2-5; a weak D match, TRBD2 (7 bases). The clonotype was recovered from a man aged 35 to 55 with glioma. This material consisted of PBMCs, taken from a glioma patient whose treatment included an IDH1 peptide vaccine. CDR3 sequence (DNA): TGCGCCAGCAGCTTGGCGGGGGGCCACCAAGAGACCCAGTACTTC. Translating it yields CASSLAGGHQETQYF.